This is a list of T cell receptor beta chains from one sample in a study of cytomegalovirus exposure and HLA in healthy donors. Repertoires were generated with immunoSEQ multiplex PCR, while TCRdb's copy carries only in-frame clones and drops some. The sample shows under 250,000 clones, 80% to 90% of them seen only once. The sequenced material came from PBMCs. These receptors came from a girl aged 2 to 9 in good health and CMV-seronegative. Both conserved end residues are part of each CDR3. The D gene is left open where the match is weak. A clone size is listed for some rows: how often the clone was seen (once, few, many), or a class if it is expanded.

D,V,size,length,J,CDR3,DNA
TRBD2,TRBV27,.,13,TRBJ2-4,CASRLAGGNIQYF,TGTGCCAGCAGGTTAGCGGGGGGGAACATTCAGTACTTC
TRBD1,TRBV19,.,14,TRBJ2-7,CASSIGTGGYEQYF,TGTGCCAGTAGTATAGGGACAGGGGGCTACGAGCAGTACTTC
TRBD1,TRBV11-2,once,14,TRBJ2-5,CASSPTGLVETQYF,TGTGCCAGCAGCCCGACAGGGCTTGTGGAGACCCAGTACTTC
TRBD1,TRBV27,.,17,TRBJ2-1,CASSLSESEGAHNEQFF,TGTGCCAGCAGTTTATCGGAAAGTGAGGGGGCCCACAATGAGCAGTTCTTC
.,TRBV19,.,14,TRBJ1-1,CASSLGGSNTEAFF,TGTGCCAGTAGTCTCGGGGGGTCGAACACTGAAGCTTTCTTT
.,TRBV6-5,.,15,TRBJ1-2,CASSSNRDTNYGYTF,TGTGCCAGCAGTTCCAACAGAGATACTAACTATGGCTACACCTTC
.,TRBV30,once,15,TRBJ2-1,CAWSVGGGASHEQFF,TGTGCCTGGAGTGTAGGGGGGGGCGCTTCGCATGAGCAGTTCTTC
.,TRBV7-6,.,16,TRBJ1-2,CASSLFDIGEGNGYTF,TGTGCCAGCAGCTTATTTGATATCGGGGAAGGGAATGGCTACACCTTC
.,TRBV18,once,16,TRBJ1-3,CASSPGLQGAGNTIYF,TGTGCCAGCTCACCAGGCCTACAGGGAGCCGGAAACACCATATATTTT
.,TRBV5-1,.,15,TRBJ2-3,CASSLLGRSTDTQYF,TGCGCCAGCAGCTTGTTGGGGCGTAGCACAGATACGCAGTATTTT
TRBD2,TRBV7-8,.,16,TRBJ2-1,CASSFPTSGASNEQFF,TGTGCCAGCAGCTTCCCGACTAGCGGGGCGTCCAATGAGCAGTTCTTC
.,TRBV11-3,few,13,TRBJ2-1,CASSLQGYNEQFF,TGTGCCAGCAGCTTACAGGGCTACAATGAGCAGTTCTTC
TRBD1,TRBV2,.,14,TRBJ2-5,CASRRTGGAETQYF,TGTGCCAGCAGGAGGACAGGGGGCGCGGAGACCCAGTACTTC
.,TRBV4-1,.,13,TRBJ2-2,CASSQERTGELFF,TGCGCCAGCAGCCAAGAGCGCACCGGGGAGCTGTTTTTT
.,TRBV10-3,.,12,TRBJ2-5,CAISERRETQYF,TGTGCCATCAGTGAGAGGCGGGAGACCCAGTACTTC
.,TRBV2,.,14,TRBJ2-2,CAGGYRSSYGELFF,TGTGCCGGGGGGTACAGGTCATCTTATGGGGAGCTGTTTTTT